This is a list of T cell receptor beta chains from one sample in a study of blood T cell repertoires in COVID-19. Clones were read by immunoSEQ multiplex PCR, and TCRdb kept only the in-frame ones, dropping some. The top ten clones hold approximately 3.6% of a sample with roughly 390,000 clones, 85% of them seen once. Specimen: peripheral blood. The receptors derive from a woman under 30 with acute or convalescent COVID-19. The CDR3 runs from the conserved cysteine through the conserved F or W. Fields, in order: V gene, clone size, J gene, CDR3 protein. Expanded clones are given a class, and other clones once, few, many or no size at all.

TRBV30	NA	TRBJ1-2	CAWSPEYSGNGYTF
TRBV19	NA	TRBJ1-1	CASSPDREARMNTEAFF
TRBV5-6	NA	TRBJ2-7	CASSFLTSHEQYF
TRBV19	NA	TRBJ2-2	CASSIGQGEIGTGELFF
TRBV5-1	NA	TRBJ1-3	CASSPTSPGNTIYF
TRBV9	NA	TRBJ2-1	CASSTTSGTRSEQFF
TRBV10-3	NA	TRBJ2-7	CAISGGRDYEQYF
TRBV28	NA	TRBJ1-2	CASSLLGVNYGYTF
TRBV19	NA	TRBJ2-7	CASSATGPHRNEQYF
TRBV30	NA	TRBJ2-7	CAWSAGGGWYEQYF
TRBV20-1	once	TRBJ1-1	CSAQRVTEAFF
TRBV11-2	NA	TRBJ2-5	CASSLAGERQETQYF
TRBV30	NA	TRBJ1-2	CAWSVNRRIDGYTF
TRBV19	few	TRBJ2-3	CASSAPGSSWYTDTQYF
TRBV5-5	NA	TRBJ2-7	CASSSAAHTTWEQYF
TRBV5-1	NA	TRBJ2-5	CASSSDRVGRPGETQYF
TRBV9	NA	TRBJ1-1	CASSVVGGAEAFF
TRBV28	NA	TRBJ1-1	CASSFLWDEGATEAFF
TRBV20-1	NA	TRBJ2-3	CSASWYRGLSDTQYF
TRBV13	NA	TRBJ1-4	CASSPGLSRGKLFF
TRBV19	once	TRBJ1-1	CASSIVRQRWMNTEAFF
TRBV6-5	NA	TRBJ1-2	CASRTGEAYGYTF
TRBV27	NA	TRBJ2-1	CASSPPAADPSYNEQFF
TRBV9	NA	TRBJ1-2	CASSAYAGQLSLGYTF
TRBV3-1/TRBV3-2	NA	TRBJ1-1	CASSLTTNTEAFF
TRBV23-1	NA	TRBJ1-6	CASSPYRDRNSPLHF
TRBV7-9	NA	TRBJ1-4	CASSLGGGYRDEKLFF
TRBV10-3	once	TRBJ2-7	CAIRPTDRAGNEQYF
TRBV7-9	NA	TRBJ2-1	CASSYERGTDNEQFF
TRBV21-1	NA	TRBJ2-3	CASSKSGEGGPDTQYF
TRBV7-2	NA	TRBJ1-5	CASSLKGASNQPQHF
TRBV9	NA	TRBJ2-5	CASSVESGGGETQYF
TRBV6-6	NA	TRBJ2-7	CASSRQGSYEQYF
TRBV30	NA	TRBJ1-6	CAWTKSRESPLHF
TRBV5-1	NA	TRBJ2-5	CASRSGLAGVGYQETQYF
TRBV24-1	NA	TRBJ2-1	CATSDPLTGSSYNEQFF
TRBV7-3	NA	TRBJ2-2	CASSLRTGELFF
TRBV21-1	NA	TRBJ1-4	CAIRPQGSEKLFF
TRBV7-8	NA	TRBJ1-5	CASSLIQGANQPQHF
TRBV27	NA	TRBJ1-2	CASSWDREDYGYTF
TRBV6-6	once	TRBJ2-7	CASTSTGTYEQYF
TRBV28	NA	TRBJ2-7	CASSITPGGRASYEQYF
TRBV5-1	NA	TRBJ2-2	CASSEGLADGELFF
TRBV27	NA	TRBJ2-7	CASSFWQGPYEQYF
TRBV6-4	NA	TRBJ1-3	CASSVDSDSGNTIYF
TRBV28	NA	TRBJ2-3	CASSSLAGAADTQYF
TRBV9	once	TRBJ2-3	CASSPTGTSIDTQYF
TRBV2	few	TRBJ2-1	CASSVKGAGDHNEQFF
TRBV7-9	NA	TRBJ1-4	CASSPKRATNEKLFF
TRBV19	NA	TRBJ1-2	CASSISGRGSYGYTF
TRBV11-1	NA	TRBJ2-2	CASSERQGAYTGELFF